The 3 T cell receptor beta chains below all came from one sample that was sequenced in a study of control samples from healthy donors and cancer patients. Sequenced by immunoSEQ multiplex PCR; TCRdb stores in-frame clones only, minus some. This table has 100,000 to 150,000 clones, about 90% appearing once. The sequencing input was blood. These receptors came from a man between 18 and 29 years old in good health.

The V gene is TRBV19, the J gene TRBJ1-5, with D possibly TRBD1 on 6 matching bases. In germline, CDR1 is LNHDA, CDR2 SQIVND (reference sequence). V lost 11 bases to trimming and J lost 4 bases, with 18 bases between them. CDR3 length: 14 residues. The CDR3 nucleotides read TGTGCCGGCTCGAGGGGGGCGGGAAATCAGCCCCAGCATTTT. Translated, it gives CAGSRGAGNQPQHF.

The chain links TRBV11-2 to TRBJ1-2, with D perhaps matching TRBD1 (6 bases). V gave up 1 base and J gave up 3 bases, with 12 bases separating them. The germline V gene encodes CDR1 SGHAT and CDR2 FQNNGV. The CDR3 runs to 15 residues. The CDR3 loop reads CASSLGFRTDYGYTF. CDR3 DNA: TGTGCCAGCAGCTTAGGCTTTCGGACAGACTATGGCTACACCTTC.

The chain is built from TRBV4-3 and TRBJ2-7; TRBD1 matches at 7 bases. The V and J ends lost 1 base and 2 bases, in that order; junction bases with no gene match: 11. Germline V lookup: CDR1 LGHNA, CDR2 YSLEER. CDR3 size: 17 residues. This CDR3 reads CASSQVPTGDGPYEQYF. The DNA of the CDR3 is TGCGCCAGCAGCCAAGTCCCTACAGGGGATGGCCCCTACGAGCAGTACTTC.